This T cell receptor (beta chain) was sequenced in a study of memory CD4+ T cells and cytomegalovirus serostatus. The sort gate was single viable CD3+CD4+CD8-CD45RO+ cells for memory CD4+ T cells. This clone appeared a single time. V shed 2 bases, J shed 5 bases, and the junction held 13 bases outside the gene matches. From germline, CDR1 is SGHAT and CDR2 FQNNGV. CDR3 length: 17 residues. Measured with immunoSEQ multiplex PCR; TCRdb has only the in-frame clones, and not every one. The repertoire holds tens of thousands of clones, with about 75% as singletons. Sequencing used memory CD4+ T cells from blood. This receptor was obtained from an adult in good health and CMV-seropositive. This chain connects TRBV11-2 to TRBJ2-7, with 9 bases aligning to TRBD2. Here the CDR3 reads CASSLRTPGLAINEQYF. DNA of the CDR3: TGTGCCAGCAGCTTAAGGACCCCGGGACTAGCCATCAACGAGCAGTACTTC.